What follows describes a single T cell receptor (beta chain). The data are from a study of blood T cell repertoires in COVID-19. Study in general: The study drew acute and convalescent COVID-19 samples from the United States, Italy and Spain. In each case, the material was cDNA or gDNA derived from T cells, B-cell-depleted T cells, or PBMCs.

In the original processing: Reference gene primer amplification gave estimated nucleated cell counts. Sequencing was performed with immunoSEQ multiplex PCR; in TCRdb, only in-frame clones are kept and a portion is missing. Clonal size and the V and J genes are those of that table, whereas D and trimming came from the DNA. Counted here are about 73,000 clones, roughly 81% occurring once; the ten biggest clones make up 20% to 25%. Germline values: CDR1 SGHNT, CDR2 YENEEA. The CDR3 extends over 13 amino acids. V shed 4 bases, J shed 7 bases, and the junction held 3 bases outside the gene matches. Sequenced material: peripheral blood. The chain links TRBV11-3 to TRBJ2-4; 8 bases map to TRBD2. This TCR was recovered from a woman in her 70s with acute or convalescent COVID-19. The CDR3 is CASSSRLANIQYF. The CDR3 DNA reads as TGTGCCAGCAGCTCCCGACTAGCGAACATTCAGTACTTC.